This TCR beta chain was sequenced in a study of T cells in Graves' hyperthyroidism and ophthalmopathy. From RNA transcripts, TCR beta CDR3 regions were amplified. The HTBI primer set drove a first-round RT-PCR of the TCR CDR3. TCRdb used MiXCR to reprocess the multiplex PCR reads, holding one entry per CDR3 protein. The sample holds more than 450,000 distinct CDR3 sequences, around 15% seen once. V lost 3 bases and J lost 5, with 13 bases in between. The germline CDR1 and CDR2 sequences are MDHEN and SYDVKM. This CDR3 is built from 14 residues. Study-level findings and limits: Most thyroid-expanded clonotypes above 0.001 were also found in blood.

An absence of ophthalmopathy progression within 18 months meant stable Graves' hyperthyroidism. Uncontrolled infection, other autoimmune disease, pregnancy or lactation excluded patients. On the basis of clinical symptoms, serum thyroxine and TRAb, thyroid ultrasound and orbital computed tomography, diagnoses were made. This clonotype was seen a few times. Its target is not known. The sequencing input was blood. The genes are TRBV28 and TRBJ2-5; no definite D call. This TCR was sampled from a woman aged 40-49 years with Graves' hyperthyroidism. The CDR3 loop reads CASSFLSLEETQYF. The CDR3 region has the DNA TGTGCCAGCAGTTTCTTGTCTCTGGAGGAGACCCAGTACTTC.